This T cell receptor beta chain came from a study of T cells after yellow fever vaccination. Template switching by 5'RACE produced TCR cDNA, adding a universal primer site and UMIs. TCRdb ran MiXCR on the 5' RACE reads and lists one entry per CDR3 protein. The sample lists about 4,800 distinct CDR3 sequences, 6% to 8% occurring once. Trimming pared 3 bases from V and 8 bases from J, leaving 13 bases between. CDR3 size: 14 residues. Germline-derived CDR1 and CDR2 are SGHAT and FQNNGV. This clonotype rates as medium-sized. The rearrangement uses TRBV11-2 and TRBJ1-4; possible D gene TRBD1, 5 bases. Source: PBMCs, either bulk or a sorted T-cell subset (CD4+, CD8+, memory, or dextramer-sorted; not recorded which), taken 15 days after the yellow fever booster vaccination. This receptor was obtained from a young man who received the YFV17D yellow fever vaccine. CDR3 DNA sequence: TGTGCCAGCAGCTTGGGGCAGGCCTACGAAAAACTGTTTTTT. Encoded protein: CASSLGQAYEKLFF.